The entry that follows covers one TCR beta chain sequence. The antigen remains unidentified. The CDR3 spans 15 residues. CDR1 and CDR2 (germline): SGHTA, FQGTGA. Trimming took off 1 base at V and 2 bases at J, with 11 bases between the two ends. The source of the sample is a study of T cells after yellow fever vaccination. About the research overall: Any fraction with a low cell number was prepared using SMART-Seq v4 Ultra Low Input. Broader study findings: Most primary-vaccination clones reappeared after the booster (less than 98% CD4, approximately 88% CD8). The presence of abundant clonotypes contaminating from the bulk population was possible in FACS-sorted repertoires.

A 5'RACE template-switching step, the method used to make TCR cDNA, added a universal primer site and UMIs. TCRdb re-derived calls from the 5' RACE reads in MiXCR, one entry per CDR3 protein. The table includes hundreds of thousands of distinct CDR3 sequences, approximately 19% detected once. This receptor was obtained from a young man who received the YFV17D yellow fever vaccine. The sample here was PBMCs, taken before the yellow fever booster vaccination. The genes are TRBV7-3 and TRBJ1-1; D is perhaps TRBD1 (5 bases). The CDR3 here is CASSLNPGHNTEAFF. CDR3 nucleotides: TGTGCCAGCAGCTTAAACCCAGGGCATAACACTGAAGCTTTCTTT. Supplemented by reference TRBV7-3 and TRBJ1-1, the full variable domain reads GAGVSQTPSNKVTEKGKYVELRCDPISGHTALYWYRQSLGQGPEFLIYFQGTGAADDSGLPNDRFFAVRPEGSVSTLKIQRTERGDSAVYLCASSLNPGHNTEAFFGQGTRLTVV.